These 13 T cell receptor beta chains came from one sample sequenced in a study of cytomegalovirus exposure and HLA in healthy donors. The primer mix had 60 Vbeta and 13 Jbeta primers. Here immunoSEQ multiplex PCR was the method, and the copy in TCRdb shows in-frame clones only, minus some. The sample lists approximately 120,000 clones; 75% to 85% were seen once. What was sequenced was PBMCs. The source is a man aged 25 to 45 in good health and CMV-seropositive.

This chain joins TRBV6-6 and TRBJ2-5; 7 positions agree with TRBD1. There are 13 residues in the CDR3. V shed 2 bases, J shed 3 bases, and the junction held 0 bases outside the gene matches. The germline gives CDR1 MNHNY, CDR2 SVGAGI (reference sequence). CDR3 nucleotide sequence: TGTGCCAGCAGTTACGGACAGGAAGAGACCCAGTACTTC. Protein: CASSYGQEETQYF.

The CDR3 DNA reads as TGTGCCAGCAGAGGGACAGGCAATCAGCCCCAGCATTTT. This translates into CASRGTGNQPQHF. V and J are TRBV2 and TRBJ1-5, with 7 nucleotides matching TRBD1. This CDR3 has 13 amino acids. The germline V gene has CDR1 SNHLY and CDR2 FYNNEI. The trim removed 6 bases at V and 2 bases at J, leaving 1 base unmatched.

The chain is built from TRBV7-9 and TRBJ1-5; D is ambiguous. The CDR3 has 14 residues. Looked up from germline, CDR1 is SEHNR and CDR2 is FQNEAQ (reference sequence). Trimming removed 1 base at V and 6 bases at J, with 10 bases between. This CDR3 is CASSLGRGTQPQHF. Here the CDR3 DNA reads TGTGCCAGCAGCTTAGGGCGGGGAACTCAGCCCCAGCATTTT.

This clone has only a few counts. CDR3 residues: CASSTPQGHYEQYF. The CDR3 DNA follows: TGTGCCAGCAGCACACCACAGGGCCACTACGAGCAGTACTTC. J is TRBJ2-7 and V is TRBV7-8; possible D gene TRBD1, 6 bases. CDR1 and CDR2 from the germline V gene are SGHVS and FQNEAQ. There are 14 residues in the CDR3. Trimming pared 5 bases from V and 3 bases from J, leaving 14 bases between.

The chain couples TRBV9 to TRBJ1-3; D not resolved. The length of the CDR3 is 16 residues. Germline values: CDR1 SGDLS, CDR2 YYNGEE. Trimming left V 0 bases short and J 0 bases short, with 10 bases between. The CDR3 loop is CASSVGAASSGNTIYF. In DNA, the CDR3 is TGTGCCAGCAGCGTAGGGGCAGCAAGCTCTGGAAACACCATATATTTT.

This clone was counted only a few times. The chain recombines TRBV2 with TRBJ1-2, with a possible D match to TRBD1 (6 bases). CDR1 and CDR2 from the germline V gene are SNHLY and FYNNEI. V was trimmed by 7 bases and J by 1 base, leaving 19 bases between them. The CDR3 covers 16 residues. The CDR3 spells CASNPPGGGGNYGYTF. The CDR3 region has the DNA TGTGCCAGCAACCCGCCGGGGGGCGGGGGTAACTATGGCTACACCTTC.

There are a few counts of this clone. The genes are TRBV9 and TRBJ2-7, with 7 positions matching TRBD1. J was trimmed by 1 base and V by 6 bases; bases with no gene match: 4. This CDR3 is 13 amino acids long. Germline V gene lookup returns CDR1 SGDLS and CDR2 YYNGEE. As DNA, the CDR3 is TGTGCCAGCAAAGGACAGGATTCCTACGAGCAGTACTTC. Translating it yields CASKGQDSYEQYF.

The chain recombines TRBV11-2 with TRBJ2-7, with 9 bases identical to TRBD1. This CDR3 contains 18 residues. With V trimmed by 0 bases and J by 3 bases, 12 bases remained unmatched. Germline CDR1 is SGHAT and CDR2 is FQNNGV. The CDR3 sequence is CASSLETQGAGGVYEQYF. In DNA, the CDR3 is TGTGCCAGCAGCTTAGAAACACAGGGGGCCGGTGGAGTCTACGAGCAGTACTTC.

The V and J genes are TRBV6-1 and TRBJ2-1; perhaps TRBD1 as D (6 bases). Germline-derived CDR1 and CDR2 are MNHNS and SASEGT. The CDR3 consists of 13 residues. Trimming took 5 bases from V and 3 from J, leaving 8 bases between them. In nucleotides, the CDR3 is TGTGCCAGCAGTCAGGGGCTCTACAATGAGCAGTTCTTC. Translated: CASSQGLYNEQFF.

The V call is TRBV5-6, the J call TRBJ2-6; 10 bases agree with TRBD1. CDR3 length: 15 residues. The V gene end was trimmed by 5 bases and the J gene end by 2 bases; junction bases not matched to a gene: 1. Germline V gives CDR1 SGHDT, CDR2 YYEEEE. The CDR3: CASRTGGAGANVLTF. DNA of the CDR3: TGTGCCAGCAGGACAGGGGGCGCTGGGGCCAACGTCCTGACTTTC.

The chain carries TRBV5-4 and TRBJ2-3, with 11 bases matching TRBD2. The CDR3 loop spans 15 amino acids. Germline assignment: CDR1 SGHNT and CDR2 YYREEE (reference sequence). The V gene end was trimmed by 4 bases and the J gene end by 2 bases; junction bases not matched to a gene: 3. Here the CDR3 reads CASSLTSGVTDTQYF. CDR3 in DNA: TGTGCCAGCAGCCTGACTAGCGGGGTCACAGATACGCAGTATTTT. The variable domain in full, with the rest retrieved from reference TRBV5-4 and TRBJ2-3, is ETGVTQSPTHLIKTRGQQVTLRCSSQSGHNTVSWYQQALGQGPQFIFQYYREEENGRGNFPPRFSGLQFPNYSSELNVNALELDDSALYLCASSLTSGVTDTQYFGPGTRLTVL.

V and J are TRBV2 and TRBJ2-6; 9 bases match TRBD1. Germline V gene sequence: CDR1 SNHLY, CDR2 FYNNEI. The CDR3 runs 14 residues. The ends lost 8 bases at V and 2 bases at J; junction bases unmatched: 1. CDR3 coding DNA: TGTGCCAGCCGGGACAGGGCTGGGGCCAACGTCCTGACTTTC. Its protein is CASRDRAGANVLTF.

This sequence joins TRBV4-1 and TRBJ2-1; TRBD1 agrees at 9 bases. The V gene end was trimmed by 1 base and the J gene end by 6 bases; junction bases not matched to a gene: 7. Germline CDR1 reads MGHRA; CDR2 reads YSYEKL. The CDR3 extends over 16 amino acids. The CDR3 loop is CASSQVSGQGRNEQFF. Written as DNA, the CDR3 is TGCGCCAGCAGCCAAGTGTCGGGACAGGGTCGCAATGAGCAGTTCTTC.